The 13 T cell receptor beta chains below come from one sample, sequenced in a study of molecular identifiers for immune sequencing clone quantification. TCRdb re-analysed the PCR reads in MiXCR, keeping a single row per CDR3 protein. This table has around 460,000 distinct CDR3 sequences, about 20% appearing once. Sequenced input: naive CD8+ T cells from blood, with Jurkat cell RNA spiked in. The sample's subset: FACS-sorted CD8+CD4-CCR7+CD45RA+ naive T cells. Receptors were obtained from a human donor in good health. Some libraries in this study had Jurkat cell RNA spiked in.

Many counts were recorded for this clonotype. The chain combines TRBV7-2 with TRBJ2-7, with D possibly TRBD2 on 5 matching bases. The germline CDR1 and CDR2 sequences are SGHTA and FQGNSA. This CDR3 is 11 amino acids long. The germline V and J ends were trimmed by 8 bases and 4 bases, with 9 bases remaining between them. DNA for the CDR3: TGTGCCAGCGGGCCGGGGTACGAGCAGTACTTC. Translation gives CASGPGYEQYF.

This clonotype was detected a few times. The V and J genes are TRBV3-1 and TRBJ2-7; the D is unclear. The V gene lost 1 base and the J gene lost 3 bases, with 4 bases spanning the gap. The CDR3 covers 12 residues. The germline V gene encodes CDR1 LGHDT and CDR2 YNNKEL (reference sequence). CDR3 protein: CASSQADYEQYF. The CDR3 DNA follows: TGTGCCAGCAGCCAAGCTGACTACGAGCAGTACTTC.

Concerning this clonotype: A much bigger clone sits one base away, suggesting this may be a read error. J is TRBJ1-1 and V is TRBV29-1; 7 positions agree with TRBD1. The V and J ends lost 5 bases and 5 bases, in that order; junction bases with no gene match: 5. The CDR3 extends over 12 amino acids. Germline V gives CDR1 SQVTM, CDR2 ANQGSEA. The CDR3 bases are TGCAGCGTTTGGGCAGGGGGGACTGAAGCTTTCTTT. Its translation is CSVWAGGTEAFF.

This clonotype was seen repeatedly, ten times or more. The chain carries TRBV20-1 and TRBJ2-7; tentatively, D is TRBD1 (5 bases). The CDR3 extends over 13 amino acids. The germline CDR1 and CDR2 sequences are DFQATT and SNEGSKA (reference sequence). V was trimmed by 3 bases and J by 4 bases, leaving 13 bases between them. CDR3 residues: CSARNPTGYEQYF. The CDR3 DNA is TGCAGTGCTAGGAACCCAACAGGTTACGAGCAGTACTTC.

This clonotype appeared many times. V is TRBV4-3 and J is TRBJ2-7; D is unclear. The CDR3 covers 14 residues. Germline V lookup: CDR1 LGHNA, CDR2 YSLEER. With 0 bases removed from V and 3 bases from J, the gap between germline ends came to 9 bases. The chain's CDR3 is CASSQEYSDYEQYF. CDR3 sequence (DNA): TGCGCCAGCAGCCAAGAGTACAGCGACTACGAGCAGTACTTC.

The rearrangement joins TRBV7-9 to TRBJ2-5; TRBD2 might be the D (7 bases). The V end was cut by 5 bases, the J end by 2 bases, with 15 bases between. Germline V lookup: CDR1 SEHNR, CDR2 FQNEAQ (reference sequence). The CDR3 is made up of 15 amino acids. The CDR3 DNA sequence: TGTGCCAGCAGCCCGTTCGGGGGGACACAAGAGACCCAGTACTTC. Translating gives CASSPFGGTQETQYF.

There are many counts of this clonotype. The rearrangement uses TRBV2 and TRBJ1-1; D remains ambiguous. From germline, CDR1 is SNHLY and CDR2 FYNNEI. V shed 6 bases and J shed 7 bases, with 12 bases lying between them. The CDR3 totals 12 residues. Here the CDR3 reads CASRSEPVEAFF. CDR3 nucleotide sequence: TGTGCCAGCAGATCCGAGCCGGTTGAAGCTTTCTTT.

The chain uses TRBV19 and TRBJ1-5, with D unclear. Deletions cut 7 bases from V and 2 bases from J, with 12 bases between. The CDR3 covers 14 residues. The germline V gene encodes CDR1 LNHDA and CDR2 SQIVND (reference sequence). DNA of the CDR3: TGTGCCAGTAACAGCCAGGTGGGCAATCAGCCCCAGCATTTT. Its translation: CASNSQVGNQPQHF.

The CDR3 loop is CSARGGTSGSGTDTQYF. The CDR3 bases are TGCAGTGCTAGAGGAGGGACTAGCGGGAGTGGTACAGATACGCAGTATTTT. V usage is TRBV20-1 and J usage is TRBJ2-3; 14 positions match TRBD2. This CDR3 region has 17 residues. Per the germline V gene, CDR1 is DFQATT and CDR2 is SNEGSKA (reference sequence). Trimming removed 1 base from V and 3 bases from J; junction bases left unmatched: 6.

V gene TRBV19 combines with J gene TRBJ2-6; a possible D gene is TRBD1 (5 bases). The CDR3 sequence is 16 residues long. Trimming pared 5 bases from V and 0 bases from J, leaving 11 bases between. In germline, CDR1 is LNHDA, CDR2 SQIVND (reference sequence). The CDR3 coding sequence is TGTGCCAGTAGTCCCGGACACTTCTCTGGGGCCAACGTCCTGACTTTC. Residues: CASSPGHFSGANVLTF.

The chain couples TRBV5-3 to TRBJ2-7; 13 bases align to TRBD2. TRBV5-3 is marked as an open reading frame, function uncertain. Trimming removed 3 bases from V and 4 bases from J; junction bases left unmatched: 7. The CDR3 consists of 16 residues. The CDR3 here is CARSWRGLAGIYEQYF. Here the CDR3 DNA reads TGTGCCAGAAGCTGGAGGGGACTAGCGGGAATTTACGAGCAGTACTTC.

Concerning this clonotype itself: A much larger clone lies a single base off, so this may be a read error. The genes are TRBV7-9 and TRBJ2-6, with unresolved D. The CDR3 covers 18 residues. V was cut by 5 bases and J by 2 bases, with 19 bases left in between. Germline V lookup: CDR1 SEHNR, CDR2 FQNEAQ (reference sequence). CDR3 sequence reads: CASSIAETPNTGANVLTF. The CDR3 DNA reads TGTGCCAGCAGCATCGCCGAGACCCCAAACACTGGGGCCAACGTCCTGACTTTC. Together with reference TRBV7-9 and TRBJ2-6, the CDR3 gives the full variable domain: DTGVSQNPRHKITKRGQNVTFRCDPISEHNRLYWYRQTLGQGPEFLTYFQNEAQLEKSRLLSDRFSAERPKGSFSTLEIQRTEQGDSAMYLCASSIAETPNTGANVLTFGAGSRLTVL.

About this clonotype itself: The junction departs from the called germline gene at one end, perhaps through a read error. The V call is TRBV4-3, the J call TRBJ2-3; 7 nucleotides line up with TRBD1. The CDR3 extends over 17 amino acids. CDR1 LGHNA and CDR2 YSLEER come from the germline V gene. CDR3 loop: CASSQGIPGQSTDTRYF. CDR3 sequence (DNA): TGCGCCAGCAGCCAAGGTATACCGGGACAGAGCACAGATACGCGGTATTTT.